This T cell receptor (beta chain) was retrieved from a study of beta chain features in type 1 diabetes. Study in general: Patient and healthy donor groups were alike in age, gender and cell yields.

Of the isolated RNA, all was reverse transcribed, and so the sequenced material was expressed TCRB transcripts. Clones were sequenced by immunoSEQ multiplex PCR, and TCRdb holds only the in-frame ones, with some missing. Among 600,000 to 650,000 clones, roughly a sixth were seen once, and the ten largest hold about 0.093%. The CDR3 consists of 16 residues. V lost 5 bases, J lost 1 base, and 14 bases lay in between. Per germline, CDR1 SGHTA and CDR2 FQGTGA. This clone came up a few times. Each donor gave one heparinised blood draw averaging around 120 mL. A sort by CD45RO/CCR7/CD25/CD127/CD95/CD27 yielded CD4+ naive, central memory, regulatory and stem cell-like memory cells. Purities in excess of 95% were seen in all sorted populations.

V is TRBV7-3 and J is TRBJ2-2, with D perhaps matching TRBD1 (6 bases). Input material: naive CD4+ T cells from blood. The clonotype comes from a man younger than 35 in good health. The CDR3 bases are TGTGCCAGCAGCGACACAGGGACCTTGAACACCGGGGAGCTGTTTTTT. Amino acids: CASSDTGTLNTGELFF.